These 5 T cell receptor beta chains came from one sample sequenced in a study of Graves' ophthalmopathy and Graves' hyperthyroidism. As the template, RNA transcripts were used to amplify TCR beta CDR3 regions. HTBI primers primed a first-round RT-PCR, and a second-round multiplex PCR followed. One entry per CDR3 protein, called by TCRdb with MiXCR from the multiplex PCR reads. Of over 450,000 distinct CDR3 sequences listed, roughly 14% were seen once; the top ten hold 9.8%. Sample: blood. These receptors came from a woman in her twenties or thirties with Graves' ophthalmopathy.

This clonotype has a count of ten or more. The V call is TRBV28, the J call TRBJ1-2; TRBD1 is a possible D gene (5 bases). This CDR3 is 12 amino acids long. Germline V gene sequence: CDR1 MDHEN, CDR2 SYDVKM. V was cut by 6 bases and J by 4 bases, with 9 bases left in between. CDR3 nucleotides: TGTGCCAGCAGCCCAGGGATCTATGGCTACACCTTC. Residues: CASSPGIYGYTF.

The table lists this clonotype with many counts. The chain is built from TRBV28 and TRBJ2-7; D is possibly TRBD1 or TRBD2 (5 bases each). The CDR3 runs 14 residues. The V gene's germline CDR1 is MDHEN and CDR2 SYDVKM. Trimming took 2 bases from V and 6 from J, leaving 14 bases between them. The CDR3: CASSLEGTGPEQYF. CDR3 bases: TGTGCCAGCAGTTTAGAGGGGACGGGCCCCGAGCAGTACTTC.

This clonotype was detected a few times. V is TRBV19 and J is TRBJ1-3; D unresolved. Germline V gene lookup returns CDR1 LNHDA and CDR2 SQIVND (reference sequence). Trimming removed 7 bases at V and 4 bases at J, with 14 bases between. The CDR3 is made up of 14 amino acids. In nucleotides, the CDR3 is TGTGCCAGTACGGACCGAAACCGAGGAAACACCATATATTTT. Its protein is CASTDRNRGNTIYF. Filled out from reference TRBV19 and TRBJ1-3, the complete variable domain reads DGGITQSPKYLFRKEGQNVTLSCEQNLNHDAMYWYRQDPGQGLRLIYYSQIVNDFQKGDIAEGYSVSREKKESFPLTVTSAQKNPTAFYLCASTDRNRGNTIYFGEGSWLTVV.

The chain links TRBV12-3 or TRBV12-4 to TRBJ2-2; TRBD2 aligns across 9 bases. The ends lost 5 bases at V and 2 bases at J; junction bases unmatched: 3. The CDR3 extends over 15 amino acids. The CDR3 nucleotides read TGTGCCAGCAGTCGGACTAGCGATAACACCGGGGAGCTGTTTTTT. This gives the protein CASSRTSDNTGELFF.

The rearrangement joins TRBV29-1 to TRBJ2-7, with 10 bases aligning to TRBD1. Germline V gene data show CDR1 as SQVTM and CDR2 as ANQGSEA. The CDR3 contains 15 residues. Trimming at V came to 4 bases and at J to 4 bases, leaving 10 bases not matched to a gene. This CDR3 reads CSVVQGDRGVYEQYF. As DNA, the CDR3 is TGCAGCGTTGTGCAGGGGGACAGGGGCGTTTACGAGCAGTACTTC.